This T cell receptor beta chain was identified during a study of molecular identifiers for immune sequencing clone quantification. Looking at the study overall: Naive CD8 RNA (roughly 18,000 or 92,000 cells) was divided into five aliquots, with four sequenced.

The CDR3 sequence is 14 residues long. Trimming cost V 6 bases and J 6 bases; bases outside gene matches: 10. Each CDR3 protein gets one entry after TCRdb re-called the PCR reads with MiXCR. The top ten clones hold 0.7% to 1% of a sample with hundreds of thousands of distinct CDR3 sequences, 15% to 20% of them seen once. This clonotype was counted many times. Its antigen remains unidentified. Study findings and constraints: Jurkat TCR RNA spiked in from one cell (amid one million naive cells) was reportedly detectable.

The source is a human donor in good health. Some libraries in this study had Jurkat cell RNA spiked in. The sample consisted of naive CD8+ T cells from blood, with Jurkat cell RNA spiked in. Subset noted: FACS-sorted CD8+CD4-CCR7+CD45RA+ naive T cells. This chain joins TRBV12-3 or TRBV12-4 and TRBJ2-7; 8 nucleotides align to TRBD1. CDR3 nucleotides: TGTGCCAGCAGGTCCGGGACAGGAGCCCGCGAGCAGTACTTC. Protein: CASRSGTGAREQYF.